This TCR beta chain was captured by sequencing in a study of blood T cell repertoires in COVID-19. Study summary: T cells, B-cell-depleted T cells, or PBMCs provided the cDNA or gDNA that served as material.

As originally analysed: Scientists estimated how many nucleated cells there were by amplifying reference gene primers. The table came from immunoSEQ multiplex PCR; TCRdb's copy has only in-frame clones and leaves some out. Clone size and the V and J calls come from that table; the DNA yielded D and trimming. The sample lists about 180,000 clones, more than 70% seen once, with around 9% in the top ten. Cohorts were assigned according to the clinical history that participants reported. Input material: PBMCs or T cells enriched from blood (not recorded which). This clonotype originated in a woman aged 30 to 39 who had recovered from COVID-19.

The CDR3 nucleotides read TGTGCCAGCAGTTTAAATGGGCCCGGTGAAAAACTGTTTTTT. This codes for CASSLNGPGEKLFF. The chain combines TRBV28 with TRBJ1-4; D is uncertain. The CDR3 is 14 amino acids. Germline loops: CDR1 MDHEN, CDR2 SYDVKM. V gave up 2 bases and J gave up 7 bases, with 11 bases separating them.